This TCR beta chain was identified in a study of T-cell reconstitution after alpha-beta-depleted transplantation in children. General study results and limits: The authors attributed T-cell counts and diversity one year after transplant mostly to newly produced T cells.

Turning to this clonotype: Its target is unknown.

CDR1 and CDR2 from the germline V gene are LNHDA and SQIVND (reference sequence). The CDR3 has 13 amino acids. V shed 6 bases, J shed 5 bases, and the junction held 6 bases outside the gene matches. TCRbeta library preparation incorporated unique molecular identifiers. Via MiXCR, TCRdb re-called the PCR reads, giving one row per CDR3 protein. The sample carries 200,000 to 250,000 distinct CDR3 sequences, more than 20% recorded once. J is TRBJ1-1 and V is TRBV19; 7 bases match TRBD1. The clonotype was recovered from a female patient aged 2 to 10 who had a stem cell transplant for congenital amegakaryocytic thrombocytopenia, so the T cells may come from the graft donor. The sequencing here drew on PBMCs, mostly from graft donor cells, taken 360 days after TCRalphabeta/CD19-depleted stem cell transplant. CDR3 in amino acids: CASRNRGGTEAFF. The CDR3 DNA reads TGTGCCAGTAGAAACAGGGGAGGGACTGAAGCTTTCTTT.